The rows below give T cell receptor beta chains drawn from one sample of a study of CD8 T cells in ankylosing spondylitis. TCRdb ran MiXCR on the 5' RACE reads and lists one entry per CDR3 protein. Here the sample spans about 250,000 distinct CDR3 sequences, 18% being singletons. Sequenced: blood, either unsorted or a sorted T cell fraction (not recorded which). The receptors shown here come from a male donor with ankylosing spondylitis or in good health (not recorded which). Both conserved end residues are part of each CDR3. D genes are given only for firm matches. Clone size is given for some rows only: seen once, a few or many times, or a class if the clone is expanded.

j_gene: TRBJ2-2
d_gene: -
v_gene: TRBV29-1
abundance: few
CDR3aa: CSSMDGNTGELFF
CDR3nt: TGCAGCTCTATGGACGGTAACACCGGGGAGCTGTTTTTT

j_gene: TRBJ2-1
d_gene: TRBD1
v_gene: TRBV7-9
abundance: few
CDR3aa: CASSTTGFPYNEQFF
CDR3nt: TGTGCCAGCAGTACGACAGGGTTCCCCTACAATGAGCAGTTCTTC

j_gene: TRBJ2-7
d_gene: TRBD1
v_gene: TRBV5-6
abundance: many
CDR3aa: CASSPRDRGYYEQYF
CDR3nt: TGTGCCAGCAGCCCCCGGGACAGGGGTTACTACGAGCAGTACTTC

j_gene: TRBJ2-5
d_gene: TRBD1
v_gene: TRBV20-1
abundance: few
CDR3aa: CSARPDRDLKTQYF
CDR3nt: TGCAGTGCTAGACCGGACAGGGATCTGAAGACCCAGTACTTC

j_gene: TRBJ2-5
d_gene: TRBD2
v_gene: TRBV2
abundance: once
CDR3aa: CASSEYLAGEETQYF
CDR3nt: TGTGCCAGCAGTGAATACTTGGCGGGGGAAGAGACCCAGTACTTC

j_gene: TRBJ2-3
d_gene: TRBD2
v_gene: TRBV5-1
abundance: -
CDR3aa: CASNRLAGTDTQYF
CDR3nt: TGCGCCAGCAATCGACTAGCGGGCACAGATACGCAGTATTTT

j_gene: TRBJ2-7
d_gene: TRBD2
v_gene: TRBV7-9
abundance: many
CDR3aa: CASSPGLKYEQYF
CDR3nt: TGTGCCAGCAGCCCGGGACTAAAATACGAGCAGTACTTC

j_gene: TRBJ1-1
d_gene: -
v_gene: TRBV10-3
abundance: few
CDR3aa: CAIKDTLNTEAFF
CDR3nt: TGTGCCATAAAAGACACGTTGAACACTGAAGCTTTCTTT

j_gene: TRBJ2-1
d_gene: TRBD2
v_gene: TRBV4-3
abundance: few
CDR3aa: CASSSGTSGRISNEQFF
CDR3nt: TGCGCCAGCAGCTCAGGGACTAGCGGGAGGATAAGCAATGAGCAGTTCTTC

j_gene: TRBJ2-4
d_gene: -
v_gene: TRBV6-1
abundance: -
CDR3aa: CASSLIWNIQYF
CDR3nt: TGTGCCAGCAGTCTAATATGGAACATTCAGTACTTC

j_gene: TRBJ2-2
d_gene: TRBD1
v_gene: TRBV28
abundance: few
CDR3aa: CASIGTGAPGELFF
CDR3nt: TGTGCCAGCATTGGTACAGGGGCACCCGGGGAGCTGTTTTTT

j_gene: TRBJ2-1
d_gene: TRBD2
v_gene: TRBV11-2
abundance: -
CDR3aa: CASSLDRPLAADNEQFF
CDR3nt: TGTGCCAGCAGCTTAGATCGTCCGCTAGCGGCTGACAATGAGCAGTTCTTC

j_gene: TRBJ2-7
d_gene: -
v_gene: TRBV4-2
abundance: few
CDR3aa: CASSQDPGLSYEQYF
CDR3nt: TGTGCCAGCAGCCAAGATCCGGGTTTATCCTACGAGCAGTACTTC

j_gene: TRBJ2-7
d_gene: -
v_gene: TRBV29-1
abundance: many
CDR3aa: CSVEAPEAGETYEQYF
CDR3nt: TGCAGCGTTGAAGCCCCTGAGGCAGGGGAGACCTACGAGCAGTACTTC

j_gene: TRBJ1-3
d_gene: TRBD1
v_gene: TRBV30
abundance: many
CDR3aa: CAWKGARQGIGNTIYF
CDR3nt: TGTGCCTGGAAGGGCGCGAGACAGGGAATCGGAAACACCATATATTTT

j_gene: TRBJ2-1
d_gene: TRBD2
v_gene: TRBV29-1
abundance: many
CDR3aa: CSVAGLAEHNEQFF
CDR3nt: TGCAGCGTTGCGGGGCTAGCGGAACACAATGAGCAGTTCTTC

j_gene: TRBJ2-1
d_gene: -
v_gene: TRBV20-1
abundance: many
CDR3aa: CSASLREPNEQFF
CDR3nt: TGCAGTGCTAGTTTACGGGAGCCCAATGAGCAGTTCTTC

j_gene: TRBJ2-1
d_gene: TRBD2
v_gene: TRBV7-9
abundance: -
CDR3aa: CASSPIAGSSYNEQFF
CDR3nt: TGTGCCAGCAGCCCAATAGCGGGGAGCTCCTACAATGAGCAGTTCTTC

j_gene: TRBJ2-1
d_gene: -
v_gene: TRBV6-2/TRBV6-3
abundance: -
CDR3aa: CASSYSYNEQFF
CDR3nt: TGTGCCAGCAGTTACAGCTACAATGAGCAGTTCTTC

j_gene: TRBJ2-7
d_gene: TRBD1
v_gene: TRBV12-3/TRBV12-4
abundance: few
CDR3aa: CASSPWDSPYEQYF
CDR3nt: TGTGCCAGCAGTCCCTGGGACAGTCCCTACGAGCAGTACTTC

j_gene: TRBJ2-1
d_gene: TRBD2
v_gene: TRBV7-2
abundance: many
CDR3aa: CASSPTLAGVPDEQFF
CDR3nt: TGTGCCAGCAGCCCCACCCTAGCGGGAGTTCCGGATGAGCAGTTCTTC

j_gene: TRBJ2-7
d_gene: -
v_gene: TRBV6-1
abundance: -
CDR3aa: CASDTSYEQYF
CDR3nt: TGTGCCAGCGACACTTCCTACGAGCAGTACTTC

j_gene: TRBJ2-1
d_gene: -
v_gene: TRBV28
abundance: few
CDR3aa: CASSQVGLTYNEQFF
CDR3nt: TGTGCCAGCAGCCAAGTGGGACTTACCTACAATGAGCAGTTCTTC

j_gene: TRBJ1-1
d_gene: -
v_gene: TRBV30
abundance: -
CDR3aa: CAWSRDPSNTEAFF
CDR3nt: TGTGCCTGGAGTAGGGACCCCTCGAACACTGAAGCTTTCTTT

j_gene: TRBJ2-7
d_gene: -
v_gene: TRBV29-1
abundance: many
CDR3aa: CSVEEEGGGRYEQYF
CDR3nt: TGCAGCGTTGAAGAAGAGGGGGGGGGGCGGTACGAGCAGTACTTC

j_gene: TRBJ2-7
d_gene: TRBD2
v_gene: TRBV4-2
abundance: -
CDR3aa: CASSQDLASGAEQYF
CDR3nt: TGTGCCAGCAGCCAAGATTTGGCTAGCGGGGCAGAGCAGTACTTC

j_gene: TRBJ2-1
d_gene: TRBD1
v_gene: TRBV11-3
abundance: few
CDR3aa: CASSLWGQGNNEQFF
CDR3nt: TGTGCCAGCAGCTTATGGGGACAGGGTAACAATGAGCAGTTCTTC

j_gene: TRBJ2-7
d_gene: TRBD1
v_gene: TRBV7-9
abundance: once
CDR3aa: CASSSRDRTYEQYF
CDR3nt: TGTGCCAGCAGCTCCCGGGACAGGACCTACGAGCAGTACTTC

j_gene: TRBJ2-1
d_gene: -
v_gene: TRBV4-3
abundance: -
CDR3aa: CASSLDWAARNEQFF
CDR3nt: TGCGCCAGCAGCCTTGACTGGGCCGCCAGGAATGAGCAGTTCTTC

j_gene: TRBJ2-7
d_gene: TRBD2
v_gene: TRBV28
abundance: -
CDR3aa: CASSRDTSGTYEQYF
CDR3nt: TGTGCCAGCAGCAGAGATACTAGCGGGACTTACGAGCAGTACTTC

j_gene: TRBJ2-1
d_gene: TRBD2
v_gene: TRBV4-3
abundance: few
CDR3aa: CASSHGLAVPNEQFF
CDR3nt: TGCGCCAGCAGCCATGGACTAGCGGTACCCAATGAGCAGTTCTTC

j_gene: TRBJ2-5
d_gene: -
v_gene: TRBV7-9
abundance: -
CDR3aa: CASSLGTEEETQYF
CDR3nt: TGTGCCAGCAGCTTGGGGACTGAGGAGGAGACCCAGTACTTC

j_gene: TRBJ2-1
d_gene: -
v_gene: TRBV7-9
abundance: -
CDR3aa: CASSLGTGRALMEQFF
CDR3nt: TGTGCCAGCAGCTTGGGGACGGGCAGGGCGTTAATGGAGCAGTTCTTC

j_gene: TRBJ2-1
d_gene: TRBD2
v_gene: TRBV4-1
abundance: -
CDR3aa: CASSQDLGLAGENEQFF
CDR3nt: TGCGCCAGCAGCCAAGATCTAGGACTAGCGGGAGAAAATGAGCAGTTCTTC

j_gene: TRBJ2-3
d_gene: TRBD2
v_gene: TRBV7-9
abundance: many
CDR3aa: CASSLGLAGGDTQYF
CDR3nt: TGTGCCAGCAGCTTAGGACTAGCGGGAGGAGATACGCAGTATTTT

j_gene: TRBJ1-2
d_gene: -
v_gene: TRBV12-3/TRBV12-4
abundance: -
CDR3aa: CASSRGAANYGYTF
CDR3nt: TGTGCCAGCAGCCGCGGGGCGGCCAACTATGGCTACACCTTC

j_gene: TRBJ2-1
d_gene: -
v_gene: TRBV6-5
abundance: -
CDR3aa: CASSYSGGNSYNEQFF
CDR3nt: TGTGCCAGCAGTTACTCAGGGGGTAATTCCTACAATGAGCAGTTCTTC

j_gene: TRBJ2-1
d_gene: -
v_gene: TRBV6-1
abundance: -
CDR3aa: CATISPPWISYNEQFF
CDR3nt: TGTGCCACCATATCCCCACCTTGGATAAGCTACAATGAGCAGTTCTTC

j_gene: TRBJ2-7
d_gene: -
v_gene: TRBV7-8
abundance: -
CDR3aa: CASSFAALSYEQYF
CDR3nt: TGTGCCAGCAGCTTTGCGGCGCTCAGTTACGAGCAGTACTTC

j_gene: TRBJ2-5
d_gene: TRBD1
v_gene: TRBV6-1
abundance: many
CDR3aa: CASSPGTGRETQYF
CDR3nt: TGTGCCAGCAGTCCCGGGACAGGGAGAGAGACCCAGTACTTC

j_gene: TRBJ2-5
d_gene: -
v_gene: TRBV7-2
abundance: many
CDR3aa: CASSLQGTQYF
CDR3nt: TGTGCCAGCAGCCTTCAAGGGACCCAGTACTTC

j_gene: TRBJ1-1
d_gene: -
v_gene: TRBV4-1
abundance: -
CDR3aa: CASSQSRDLNTEAFF
CDR3nt: TGCGCCAGCAGCCAAAGCAGGGACCTGAACACTGAAGCTTTCTTT

j_gene: TRBJ2-1
d_gene: TRBD2
v_gene: TRBV3-1
abundance: -
CDR3aa: CASSPGLAPEQFF
CDR3nt: TGTGCCAGCAGCCCAGGACTAGCCCCTGAGCAGTTCTTC

j_gene: TRBJ1-1
d_gene: TRBD1
v_gene: TRBV20-1
abundance: -
CDR3aa: CSARGTTGDVTEAFF
CDR3nt: TGCAGTGCTAGAGGAACGACAGGGGACGTCACTGAAGCTTTCTTT

j_gene: TRBJ1-6
d_gene: -
v_gene: TRBV7-9
abundance: -
CDR3aa: CASSWLSPELNSPLHF
CDR3nt: TGTGCCAGCAGCTGGCTGAGTCCAGAACTAAATTCACCCCTCCACTTT

j_gene: TRBJ2-7
d_gene: -
v_gene: TRBV9
abundance: few
CDR3aa: CASSVADGSYEQYF
CDR3nt: TGTGCCAGCAGCGTAGCCGACGGTTCCTACGAGCAGTACTTC

j_gene: TRBJ2-7
d_gene: TRBD2
v_gene: TRBV10-3
abundance: few
CDR3aa: CAISDVAGKFYEQYF
CDR3nt: TGTGCCATCAGTGATGTAGCGGGCAAGTTCTACGAGCAGTACTTC

j_gene: TRBJ2-1
d_gene: -
v_gene: TRBV6-5
abundance: many
CDR3aa: CASSYSGGVLHEQFF
CDR3nt: TGTGCCAGCAGTTACTCAGGGGGAGTGTTGCATGAGCAGTTCTTC

j_gene: TRBJ2-7
d_gene: -
v_gene: TRBV5-1
abundance: few
CDR3aa: CASSLVGNVEQYF
CDR3nt: TGCGCCAGCAGCTTAGTGGGGAATGTTGAGCAGTACTTC

j_gene: TRBJ2-1
d_gene: TRBD2
v_gene: TRBV6-5
abundance: -
CDR3aa: CASSYSWSSGSHEQFF
CDR3nt: TGTGCCAGCAGTTACTCGTGGTCTAGCGGGAGCCATGAGCAGTTCTTC

j_gene: TRBJ2-1
d_gene: -
v_gene: TRBV28
abundance: few
CDR3aa: CASSGFRSQGEKYNEQFF
CDR3nt: TGTGCCAGCAGTGGATTCCGGTCACAGGGAGAAAAATACAATGAGCAGTTCTTC

j_gene: TRBJ2-1
d_gene: -
v_gene: TRBV20-1
abundance: many
CDR3aa: CSASSVADLYNEQFF
CDR3nt: TGCAGTGCTTCCTCGGTGGCGGACTTATACAATGAGCAGTTCTTC

j_gene: TRBJ2-1
d_gene: -
v_gene: TRBV21-1
abundance: -
CDR3aa: CASSKVTSGIGEQFF
CDR3nt: TGTGCCAGCAGCAAAGTTACTAGCGGGATTGGTGAGCAGTTCTTC

j_gene: TRBJ2-1
d_gene: -
v_gene: TRBV4-1
abundance: -
CDR3aa: CASSQREVGLSSYNEQFF
CDR3nt: TGCGCCAGCAGCCAAAGAGAAGTCGGACTTAGCTCCTACAATGAGCAGTTCTTC

j_gene: TRBJ1-5
d_gene: -
v_gene: TRBV6-5
abundance: few
CDR3aa: CASSSLGGPFNQPQHF
CDR3nt: TGTGCCAGCAGTTCTCTGGGGGGCCCGTTCAATCAGCCCCAGCATTTT